Presented here are 15 T cell receptor beta chains from one specimen sequenced in a study of blood T cell repertoires in COVID-19. Some clones are missing from TCRdb's copy, which holds only in-frame ones; the method was immunoSEQ multiplex PCR. This sample carries roughly 250,000 clones, approximately 91% of them seen once, and the ten largest clones take 2.3%. Sequenced sample: PBMCs or T cells enriched from blood (not recorded which). These receptor sequences come from a middle-aged woman with acute COVID-19.

The chain combines TRBV7-2 with TRBJ2-7; 7 bases are shared with TRBD1. Germline CDR1 reads SGHTA; CDR2 reads FQGNSA. This CDR3 contains 13 residues. With 6 bases clipped from V and 6 bases from J, the junction kept 8 bases outside the gene matches. The CDR3 is CASSHRGSFEQYF. Written as DNA, the CDR3 is TGTGCCAGCAGTCACAGGGGTAGTTTCGAGCAGTACTTC.

This chain joins TRBV28 and TRBJ1-1; D is uncertain. The V gene's germline CDR1 is MDHEN and CDR2 SYDVKM. The CDR3 is 13 residues long. Trimming took 2 bases from V and 3 from J, leaving 7 bases between them. The CDR3 reads CASSLLADTEAFF. CDR3 bases: TGTGCCAGCAGTTTACTGGCAGACACTGAAGCTTTCTTT.

The chain uses TRBV4-1 and TRBJ2-5; 11 bases are a match to TRBD2. J was trimmed by 2 bases and V by 0 bases; bases with no gene match: 2. Germline V gene data show CDR1 as MGHRA and CDR2 as YSYEKL. This CDR3 region has 16 residues. CDR3 sequence (DNA): TGCGCCAGCAGCCAAGACGTAGCGGGGGGGCAAGAGACCCAGTACTTC. This translates into CASSQDVAGGQETQYF.

Many counts were recorded for this clone. J is TRBJ1-2 and V is TRBV27; tentative D call: TRBD1 (5 bases). The CDR3 spans 13 residues. V lost 4 bases and J lost 8, with 14 bases in between. The V gene's germline CDR1 is MNHEY and CDR2 SMNVEV (reference sequence). The CDR3 nucleotides read TGTGCCAGCAGTTCCAGTACAGGATCAGGCTACACCTTC. It codes for CASSSSTGSGYTF.

Only one count was recorded for this clone. The V call is TRBV5-6, the J call TRBJ1-1; possibly TRBD1 for D (5 bases). The CDR3 contains 14 residues. Per germline, CDR1 SGHDT and CDR2 YYEEEE. V was clipped by 0 bases and J by 5 bases, with 11 bases between them. The CDR3 nucleotides are TGTGCCAGCAGCTTGGATCTGGGGCTTACTGAAGCTTTCTTT. This sequence encodes CASSLDLGLTEAFF. Looking up the rest from reference TRBV5-6 and TRBJ1-1 gives the full variable domain: DAGVTQSPTHLIKTRGQQVTLRCSPKSGHDTVSWYQQALGQGPQFIFQYYEEEERQRGNFPDRFSGHQFPNYSSELNVNALLLGDSALYLCASSLDLGLTEAFFGQGTRLTVV.

The chain has TRBV2 and TRBJ2-1, with 8 nucleotides matching TRBD2. CDR1 is SNHLY, CDR2 FYNNEI, per germline. The junction had 11 bases not matched to a gene; V was cut back by 6 bases and J by 16 bases. The CDR3 has 12 residues. CDR3 in amino acids: CASSPSLAETFF. The DNA for the CDR3 is TGTGCCAGCAGCCCGTCACTAGCGGAGACCTTCTTC.

Remarks on this clone: At the DNA level, this CDR3 is encoded by other sequences in the same sample as well. The chain couples TRBV6-5 to TRBJ1-3, with 9 bases aligning to TRBD1. Germline CDR1 MNHEY, CDR2 SVGAGI. The CDR3 has 14 residues. Germline trimming cut 2 bases from V and 4 bases from J; bases unmatched to any gene: 0. This CDR3 reads CASSYGQGGNTIYF. CDR3 DNA: TGTGCCAGCAGTTACGGACAGGGGGGAAACACCATATATTTT.

This rearrangement joins TRBV5-8 to TRBJ2-2; 8 bases line up with TRBD1. The CDR3 is 15 residues long. Germline trimming cut 2 bases from V and 4 bases from J; bases unmatched to any gene: 4. Germline CDR1 reads SGHTS; CDR2 reads YDEGEE. Written as DNA, the CDR3 is TGTGCCAGCAGCTTCGGACAGGGTCGCACCGGGGAGCTGTTTTTT. This gives the protein CASSFGQGRTGELFF.

V and J are TRBV11-1 and TRBJ2-1; 13 nucleotides agree with TRBD2. The length of the CDR3 is 16 residues. J gave up 3 bases and V 1 base, and 0 bases lay outside the gene matches. The V gene's germline CDR1 is SGHAT and CDR2 FQDESV (reference sequence). In DNA form, the CDR3 reads TGTGCCAGCAGCTTAGGACTAGCGGGAGGCTACAATGAGCAGTTCTTC. It yields the protein CASSLGLAGGYNEQFF.

This chain connects TRBV11-3 to TRBJ2-1; no clear D. CDR1 is SGHNT and CDR2 is YENEEA in the germline V gene. The V end was cut by 5 bases, the J end by 0 bases, with 8 bases between. The CDR3 runs 14 residues. For the CDR3, the DNA is TGTGCCAGCAGCGCTAGATTCTCCTACAATGAGCAGTTCTTC. Protein sequence: CASSARFSYNEQFF. The complete variable domain, with remaining parts taken from reference TRBV11-3 and TRBJ2-1, reads EAGVVQSPRYKIIEKKQPVAFWCNPISGHNTLYWYLQNLGQGPELLIRYENEEAVDDSQLPKDRFSAERLKGVDSTLKIQPAELGDSAVYLCASSARFSYNEQFFGPGTRLTVL.

This clone was recorded once. V is TRBV28 and J is TRBJ1-2, with no clear D. The CDR3 is made up of 13 amino acids. Germline V gene lookup returns CDR1 MDHEN and CDR2 SYDVKM. V lost 1 base and J lost 1, with 4 bases in between. In nucleotides, the CDR3 is TGTGCCAGCAGTTTATCTTATAACTATGGCTACACCTTC. Amino acid sequence: CASSLSYNYGYTF.

The chain joins TRBV10-3 to TRBJ1-1; TRBD1 might be the D (5 bases). The CDR3 is made up of 13 amino acids. The germline CDR1 and CDR2 sequences are ENHRY and SYGVKD. Trimming left V 3 bases short and J 6 bases short, with 11 bases between. The CDR3 protein is CAISEGQGAEAFF. In DNA, the CDR3 is TGTGCCATCAGTGAAGGCCAGGGCGCTGAAGCTTTCTTT.

The J gene is TRBJ1-2, the V gene TRBV28; D is possibly TRBD1 (5 bases). V shed 4 bases and J shed 4 bases, with 13 bases lying between them. This CDR3 is 14 amino acids long. Germline V gives CDR1 MDHEN, CDR2 SYDVKM. CDR3 DNA: TGTGCCAGCAGTTACACACGGGGGGTCTATGGCTACACCTTC. This encodes CASSYTRGVYGYTF.

The chain has TRBV5-4 and TRBJ2-7; no reliable D call. Trimming removed 1 base at V and 4 bases at J, with 9 bases between. CDR3 length: 13 amino acids. CDR1 is SGHNT, CDR2 YYREEE, per germline (reference sequence). CDR3 nucleotides: TGTGCCAGCAGCTTGCGTTCGGAGTACGAGCAGTACTTC. Its protein product is CASSLRSEYEQYF.

The chain couples TRBV19 to TRBJ1-5, with TRBD1 identical over 8 bases. This CDR3 is 16 amino acids long. V was pared by 4 bases and J by 6 bases, with 11 bases of the junction left unmatched. Germline-derived CDR1 and CDR2 are LNHDA and SQIVND (reference sequence). CDR3 coding DNA: TGTGCCAGTAGTAAAGGTCCCCTCAGGGGGCGTCAGCCCCAGCATTTT. Translated: CASSKGPLRGRQPQHF.